The clone carrying this T cell receptor beta chain has just one count. These data are taken from a study of blood T cell repertoires in COVID-19. Study overall: Sample material is recorded as cDNA or gDNA derived from T cells, B-cell-depleted T cells, or PBMCs.

Authors' methods: Reference gene primer amplification gave estimated nucleated cell counts. Measured with immunoSEQ multiplex PCR; TCRdb has only the in-frame clones, and not every one. V, J and clone size are taken as reported in that table, and D and trimming were inferred from the DNA itself. The sample carries a few hundred thousand clones, around 85% recorded once. The sequenced sample was peripheral blood. This TCR was recovered from a human donor with COVID-19, enrolled during active disease. The donor label of this sample is uncertain.

CDR3 sequence reads: CASSLGGGYSEKLFF. CDR3 nucleotide sequence: TGTGCCAGCAGTTTAGGGGGAGGGTATAGTGAAAAACTGTTTTTT. This chain connects TRBV28 to TRBJ1-4; tentative D call: TRBD1 (5 bases). Germline CDR1 reads MDHEN; CDR2 reads SYDVKM. V was clipped by 2 bases and J by 7 bases, with 14 bases between them. The CDR3 runs to 15 residues.